This T cell receptor beta chain is drawn from a study of STAT5B mutations in CD4+ large granular lymphocyte leukemia. This was a survey-level run. The method was immunoSEQ multiplex PCR; TCRdb's version includes in-frame clones alone and lacks a portion of them. The table includes roughly 34,000 clones, 75% to 85% detected once. Trimming stripped 5 bases from V and 2 bases from J, with 9 bases between. The CDR3 has 13 residues. Per germline, CDR1 MNHNY and CDR2 SVGAGI (reference sequence). This rearrangement joins TRBV6-6 to TRBJ1-1; D possibly corresponds to TRBD1 (5 bases). Sequencing used CD4+ T cells from blood buffy coats. The sequence derives from a human donor in good health. The CDR3 coding sequence is TGTGCCAGCAGTATGACAGACAACACTGAAGCTTTCTTT. Translated, it gives CASSMTDNTEAFF.